This entry lists 28 T cell receptor beta chains sequenced from one sample in a study of CD8 T cells in Susac syndrome. RNA, at roughly 0.45 to 1 ug, was reverse transcribed with random hexamers. Using its own MiXCR run on the immunoSEQ multiplex PCR reads, TCRdb lists one record per CDR3 protein. The sample consists of 400,000 or so distinct CDR3 sequences, around 85% of them appearing once. The sequenced material came from CD8+ T cells from PBMCs. The source is a human donor with multiple sclerosis.

The chain recombines TRBV11-2 with TRBJ2-7, with D uncertain. Germline values: CDR1 SGHAT, CDR2 FQNNGV. V lost 1 base, J lost 0 bases, and 10 bases lay in between. The CDR3 loop spans 15 amino acids. CDR3 in amino acids: CASSLGLGISYEQYF. The CDR3, as DNA: TGTGCCAGCAGCTTAGGGTTAGGGATCTCCTACGAGCAGTACTTC.

The gene calls are TRBV5-1 and TRBJ2-7; D may be TRBD1 (5 bases). Between the trimmed V and J ends, which lost 7 bases and 2 bases, there was a span of 16 bases. The CDR3 covers 14 residues. Germline assignment: CDR1 SGHRS and CDR2 YFSETQ. The CDR3 DNA is TGCGCCAGCTTCCCGGACATCTACCCCTACGAGCAGTACTTC. Translated: CASFPDIYPYEQYF. The whole variable domain, remainder taken from reference TRBV5-1 and TRBJ2-7, is KAGVTQTPRYLIKTRGQQVTLSCSPISGHRSVSWYQQTPGQGLQFLFEYFSETQRNKGNFPGRFSGRQFSNSRSEMNVSTLELGDSALYLCASFPDIYPYEQYFGPGTRLTVT.

CDR3 in DNA: TGCAGCGTTGAAGAGGGACAGGGTATGATCCACGAGCAGTACTTC. Translating it yields CSVEEGQGMIHEQYF. The chain couples TRBV29-1 to TRBJ2-7, with 9 bases matching TRBD1. Germline V gene lookup returns CDR1 SQVTM and CDR2 ANQGSEA. The length of the CDR3 is 15 residues. Trimming removed 0 bases from V and 5 bases from J; junction bases left unmatched: 8.

The rearrangement links TRBV10-3 to TRBJ1-6; 8 nucleotides align to TRBD1. The CDR3 runs 15 residues. CDR1 is ENHRY, CDR2 SYGVKD, per germline. V gave up 8 bases and J gave up 7 bases; unmatched junction bases: 10. CDR3 DNA sequence: TGTGCCATCCCTGGACCCGGGACAGGCAATTCACCCCTCCACTTT. Its protein is CAIPGPGTGNSPLHF.

The chain combines TRBV7-9 with TRBJ2-1, with 8 bases identical to TRBD1. Trimming cost V 5 bases and J 7 bases; bases outside gene matches: 19. The V gene's germline CDR1 is SEHNR and CDR2 FQNEAQ (reference sequence). The CDR3 contains 18 residues. CDR3 sequence reads: CASSPTLGQATSWNEQFF. The DNA for the CDR3 is TGTGCCAGCAGCCCAACACTGGGACAGGCAACCTCTTGGAATGAGCAGTTCTTC.

The genes are TRBV3-1 and TRBJ2-3, with D unresolved. The CDR3 contains 14 residues. Trimming pared 0 bases from V and 3 bases from J, leaving 7 bases between. Germline assignment: CDR1 LGHDT and CDR2 YNNKEL (reference sequence). CDR3 sequence reads: CASSQDPLTDTQYF. The CDR3 DNA reads TGTGCCAGCAGCCAAGATCCCCTAACAGATACGCAGTATTTT.

V usage is TRBV11-2 and J usage is TRBJ2-3; TRBD1 aligns across 8 bases. Germline V lookup: CDR1 SGHAT, CDR2 FQNNGV. V shed 1 base and J 0 bases; nucleotides not matched to a gene: 6. This CDR3 is built from 17 residues. DNA of the CDR3: TGTGCCAGCAGCTTAGGGACAGGGTTCTCTAGCACAGATACGCAGTATTTT. Protein product: CASSLGTGFSSTDTQYF.

This chain connects TRBV4-1 to TRBJ2-3; 16 positions agree with TRBD2. The V and J ends lost 5 bases and 6 bases, in that order; junction bases with no gene match: 14. This CDR3 has 19 amino acids. Per the germline V gene, CDR1 is MGHRA and CDR2 is YSYEKL. This CDR3 is CASSSGTSGGAGFWDTQYF. CDR3 coding DNA: TGCGCCAGCAGCTCGGGGACTAGCGGGGGGGCCGGTTTCTGGGATACGCAGTATTTT.

The chain links TRBV29-1 to TRBJ2-7; 8 nucleotides line up with TRBD1. The CDR3 has 14 amino acids. Trimming cost V 7 bases and J 2 bases; bases outside gene matches: 10. The germline V gene encodes CDR1 SQVTM and CDR2 ANQGSEA. The CDR3 bases are TGCAGCGCAGGGGGCCAGGGGGCGACCTACGAGCAGTACTTC. Translated, it gives CSAGGQGATYEQYF.

V is TRBV23-1 and J is TRBJ1-1; no definite D call. TRBV23-1 is an ORF; its function is uncertain. This CDR3 is built from 14 residues. V was trimmed by 1 base and J by 1 base, leaving 7 bases between them. DNA of the CDR3: TGCGCCAGCAGTCAATTTGACTGGAACACTGAAGCTTTCTTT. It encodes CASSQFDWNTEAFF.

This chain joins TRBV4-1 and TRBJ2-7, with 7 bases lining up with TRBD1. Germline CDR1 MGHRA, CDR2 YSYEKL. The CDR3 consists of 14 residues. V shed 2 bases, J shed 0 bases, and the junction held 1 base outside the gene matches. The CDR3 sequence is CASSQYRGSYEQYF. For the CDR3, the DNA is TGCGCCAGCAGCCAATACAGGGGCTCCTACGAGCAGTACTTC.

The J gene is TRBJ2-3, the V gene TRBV29-1; D may match TRBD1 or TRBD2 (7 bases each). There are 16 residues in the CDR3. V was cut by 4 bases and J by 0 bases, with 17 bases left in between. From germline, CDR1 is SQVTM and CDR2 ANQGSEA. The CDR3 loop reads CSVVDWEGASTDTQYF. CDR3 sequence (DNA): TGCAGCGTTGTGGACTGGGAGGGGGCGAGCACAGATACGCAGTATTTT.

This sequence joins TRBV20-1 and TRBJ1-1, with D unclear. Trimming left V 3 bases short and J 0 bases short, with 8 bases between. The length of the CDR3 is 13 residues. In germline, CDR1 is DFQATT, CDR2 SNEGSKA (reference sequence). CDR3 amino acids: CSASRELNTEAFF. The CDR3, as DNA: TGCAGTGCTAGTAGGGAATTGAACACTGAAGCTTTCTTT.

The V call is TRBV27, the J call TRBJ2-1, with TRBD2 matching 8 bases. The CDR3 has 15 residues. Germline V gene data show CDR1 as MNHEY and CDR2 as SMNVEV (reference sequence). The V gene end was trimmed by 5 bases and the J gene end by 4 bases; junction bases not matched to a gene: 7. CDR3 in amino acids: CASSPGTSDYNEQFF. The CDR3 coding sequence is TGTGCCAGCAGTCCGGGGACTAGTGATTACAATGAGCAGTTCTTC.

This rearrangement joins TRBV6-5 to TRBJ2-1, with TRBD2 matching 9 bases. Germline CDR1 is MNHEY and CDR2 is SVGAGI. CDR3 size: 18 residues. V gave up 2 bases and J gave up 6 bases; unmatched junction bases: 14. The CDR3 is CASSYEAGGHRSGNEQFF. DNA of the CDR3: TGTGCCAGCAGTTACGAGGCGGGAGGGCATCGGTCGGGCAATGAGCAGTTCTTC.

The chain employs TRBV5-6 and TRBJ2-7; D unclear. Germline CDR1 and CDR2: SGHDT and YYEEEE. Trimming removed 2 bases at V and 3 bases at J, with 12 bases between. The CDR3 sequence is 14 residues long. CDR3 amino acids: CASSLHTQFYEQYF. The CDR3 DNA is TGTGCCAGCAGCTTACACACCCAGTTCTACGAGCAGTACTTC.

The genes are TRBV7-6 and TRBJ2-7, with D uncertain. CDR3 length: 14 amino acids. Germline CDR1 SGHVS, CDR2 FNYEAQ. The V end lost 4 bases, the J end lost 7 bases, and 17 bases lay between the germline ends. CDR3 protein: CASSSLIEDGEQYF. CDR3 nucleotide sequence: TGTGCCAGCAGCTCGCTCATCGAAGACGGGGAGCAGTACTTC.

The sample holds one count of this clonotype. The chain joins TRBV9 to TRBJ1-1; D call uncertain. The CDR3 runs to 17 residues. CDR1 and CDR2 from the germline V gene are SGDLS and YYNGEE. Trimming shortened V by 0 bases and J by 2 bases, and 17 bases separated the two germline ends. The CDR3 DNA sequence: TGTGCCAGCAGCGTAGTTTCGAGGAGTCCGTGTAACACTGAAGCTTTCTTT. Residues: CASSVVSRSPCNTEAFF. Full variable domain (rest looked up from reference TRBV9 and TRBJ1-1): DSGVTQTPKHLITATGQRVTLRCSPRSGDLSVYWYQQSLDQGLQFLIQYYNGEERAKGNILERFSAQQFPDLHSELNLSSLELGDSALYFCASSVVSRSPCNTEAFFGQGTRLTVV.

The rearrangement uses TRBV4-1 and TRBJ2-7; D gene ambiguous. The length of the CDR3 is 13 residues. Looked up from germline, CDR1 is MGHRA and CDR2 is YSYEKL. Between the trimmed V and J ends, which lost 4 bases and 6 bases, there was a span of 13 bases. The CDR3, as DNA: TGCGCCAGCAGCCCCGTGGGTCCTGGCGAGCAGTACTTC. It translates to CASSPVGPGEQYF.

This rearrangement joins TRBV4-1 to TRBJ1-1; unclear D gene. This CDR3 is 15 amino acids long. Trimming pared 2 bases from V and 1 base from J, leaving 11 bases between. The germline gives CDR1 MGHRA, CDR2 YSYEKL. This chain's CDR3 is CASSQLGGKNTEAFF. The DNA of the CDR3 is TGCGCCAGCAGCCAACTCGGCGGTAAGAACACTGAAGCTTTCTTT.

The chain joins TRBV7-2 to TRBJ1-6; D is ambiguous. This CDR3 is 16 amino acids long. Germline V gene sequence: CDR1 SGHTA, CDR2 FQGNSA. Trimming left V 5 bases short and J 4 bases short, with 15 bases between. The CDR3 DNA sequence: TGTGCCAGCAGCCAGGCCCGGGGAGCTTATAATTCACCCCTCCACTTT. Amino acid sequence: CASSQARGAYNSPLHF.

This clonotype appeared a few times. The rearrangement joins TRBV27 to TRBJ2-2; D call uncertain. Germline-derived CDR1 and CDR2 are MNHEY and SMNVEV (reference sequence). The V end was cut by 5 bases, the J end by 5 bases, with 3 bases between. The CDR3 has 11 amino acids. The CDR3 loop is CASSKTGELFF. The CDR3 coding sequence is TGTGCCAGCAGTAAGACCGGGGAGCTGTTTTTT.

The chain carries TRBV28 and TRBJ2-5; D could derive from TRBD1 or TRBD2 (5 bases each). The CDR3 runs to 13 residues. Between the trimmed V and J ends, which lost 3 bases and 5 bases, there was a span of 10 bases. Germline CDR1 and CDR2: MDHEN and SYDVKM. For the CDR3, the DNA is TGTGCCAGCAGTTTTCGTGGGGGTGAGACCCAGTACTTC. Protein sequence: CASSFRGGETQYF.

The J gene is TRBJ1-2, the V gene TRBV6-1; D remains unclear. The germline V and J ends were trimmed by 6 bases and 1 base, with 21 bases remaining between them. Germline CDR1 is MNHNS and CDR2 is SASEGT. This CDR3 region has 17 residues. The CDR3 loop is CASRDEGIPADNYGYTF. For the CDR3, the DNA is TGTGCCAGCAGGGACGAGGGCATTCCAGCGGATAACTATGGCTACACCTTC.

The chain combines TRBV7-9 with TRBJ2-7; 8 bases fit TRBD1. The germline V gene has CDR1 SEHNR and CDR2 FQNEAQ (reference sequence). J lost 3 bases, V lost 10 bases, and 8 bases had no gene match. The CDR3 is made up of 13 amino acids. CDR3 sequence reads: CATQGQGSYEQYF. CDR3 in DNA: TGTGCCACCCAAGGACAGGGTAGCTACGAGCAGTACTTC.

This clonotype occurred a few times. The genes are TRBV6-5 and TRBJ2-7, with D tentatively TRBD1 or TRBD2 (5 bases each). CDR1 and CDR2 from the germline V gene are MNHEY and SVGAGI. V was trimmed by 0 bases and J by 1 base, leaving 10 bases between them. The CDR3 consists of 15 residues. CDR3 protein: CASSYSGDASYEQYF. The CDR3 nucleotides are TGTGCCAGCAGTTACTCCGGGGACGCTTCCTACGAGCAGTACTTC.

The chain links TRBV4-1 to TRBJ2-7; D might be TRBD2 (7 bases). The V gene's germline CDR1 is MGHRA and CDR2 YSYEKL. V was clipped by 0 bases and J by 0 bases, with 9 bases between them. The CDR3 totals 15 residues. CDR3 in amino acids: CASSQDRGASYEQYF. The CDR3 region has the DNA TGCGCCAGCAGCCAAGATCGGGGGGCCTCCTACGAGCAGTACTTC.

As DNA, the CDR3 is TGTGCCAGCAGTTACGCGGTGGGGGGCGTTGCAGATACGCAGTATTTT. It specifies CASSYAVGGVADTQYF. V gene TRBV6-5 combines with J gene TRBJ2-3; either TRBD1 or TRBD2 may supply D (6 bases each). Per germline, CDR1 MNHEY and CDR2 SVGAGI. The CDR3 extends over 16 amino acids. Trimming shortened V by 2 bases and J by 4 bases, and 16 bases separated the two germline ends.